What follows are 11 T cell receptor beta chains derived from one specimen sequenced in a study of OX40 agonist ivuxolimab in advanced cancers. The protocol was immunoSEQ multiplex PCR, while the TCRdb copy is restricted to in-frame clones and leaves out a portion. The sample consists of approximately 81,000 clones, around 83% of them appearing once. Sequencing used CD4+ or CD8+ T cells sorted from blood, obtained in a trial of the OX40 agonist ivuxolimab. These receptors all stem from an adult with an advanced solid tumor such as melanoma, head and neck, liver or kidney cancer.

This clone has just one count. The chain combines TRBV18 with TRBJ2-7; D is ambiguous. This CDR3 is 13 amino acids long. Trimming pared 5 bases from V and 3 bases from J, leaving 11 bases between. The germline gives CDR1 KGHSH, CDR2 LQKENI. The CDR3 DNA is TGTGCCAGCTCAGCGCGGATTGACTACGAGCAGTACTTC. It encodes CASSARIDYEQYF. Full variable domain (rest looked up from reference TRBV18 and TRBJ2-7): NAGVMQNPRHLVRRRGQEARLRCSPMKGHSHVYWYRQLPEEGLKFMVYLQKENIIDESGMPKERFSAEFPKEGPSILRIQQVVRGDSAAYFCASSARIDYEQYFGPGTRLTVT.

This chain uses TRBV7-3 with TRBJ1-2, with 12 bases matching TRBD1. The germline gives CDR1 SGHTA, CDR2 FQGTGA. This CDR3 contains 16 residues. J was trimmed by 8 bases and V by 0 bases; bases with no gene match: 7. CDR3 sequence reads: CASSLTPGQGARGYTF. The CDR3, as DNA: TGTGCCAGCAGCTTAACTCCGGGACAGGGGGCGCGAGGCTACACCTTC.

The chain uses TRBV6-1 and TRBJ2-7; no clear D. Trimming shortened V by 3 bases and J by 2 bases, and 11 bases separated the two germline ends. CDR1 MNHNS and CDR2 SASEGT come from the germline V gene. The CDR3 totals 14 residues. CDR3 coding DNA: TGTGCCAGCAGTGATTCAGGCCTCACCTACGAGCAGTACTTC. Translation: CASSDSGLTYEQYF.

The rearrangement joins TRBV30 to TRBJ1-6, with a tentative D call TRBD1 (5 bases). Germline V gives CDR1 GTSNPN, CDR2 SVGIG (reference sequence). CDR3 length: 13 amino acids. Trimming removed 3 bases at V and 4 bases at J, with 7 bases between. The CDR3 loop is CAWRGGYNSPLHF. The CDR3 DNA follows: TGTGCCTGGAGGGGGGGATATAATTCACCCCTCCACTTT.

V usage is TRBV19 and J usage is TRBJ1-5; D is possibly TRBD1 (6 bases). Germline CDR1 is LNHDA and CDR2 is SQIVND (reference sequence). Between the trimmed V and J ends, which lost 7 bases and 4 bases, there was a span of 23 bases. This CDR3 is 17 amino acids long. The CDR3 DNA reads TGTGCCAGTACCCCCCAAGGGGGAGGCAGATATAATCAGCCCCAGCATTTT. Protein product: CASTPQGGGRYNQPQHF.

CDR3 DNA: TGTGCCAGCAGCTTAGGGGGGCGCCCAGATACGCAGTATTTT. This codes for CASSLGGRPDTQYF. The chain joins TRBV7-2 to TRBJ2-3; possibly TRBD1 for D (6 bases). The CDR3 covers 14 residues. V was shortened by 1 base and J by 4 bases, with 9 bases between the two germline ends. CDR1 and CDR2 from the germline V gene are SGHTA and FQGNSA. The full variable domain, in which reference TRBV7-2 and TRBJ2-3 provide the parts outside the CDR3, is GAGVSQSPSNKVTEKGKDVELRCDPISGHTALYWYRQSLGQGLEFLIYFQGNSAPDKSGLPSDRFSAERTGGSVSTLTIQRTQQEDSAVYLCASSLGGRPDTQYFGPGTRLTVL.

The chain employs TRBV19 and TRBJ2-1; the match to TRBD1 covers 7 bases. CDR1 is LNHDA and CDR2 is SQIVND in the germline V gene (reference sequence). The CDR3 runs 16 residues. V trimming: 3 bases; J trimming: 5 bases; junction bases outside the gene matches: 10. CDR3 residues: CASSIPGGTAHNEQFF. The CDR3 DNA follows: TGTGCCAGTAGTATCCCTGGTGGGACAGCACACAATGAGCAGTTCTTC.

This clone was seen only once. This rearrangement joins TRBV21-1 to TRBJ2-7; the table assigns TRBD1, which was not confirmed against the DNA. TRBV21-1 is tagged as a pseudogene. CDR3 length: 15 residues. The CDR3 nucleotides read TGTGCCAGCAGCCCTCGGACAGGGTTAAGCTACGAGCAGTACTTC. Protein: CASSPRTGLSYEQYF.

The CDR3, as DNA: TGTGCCAGCAGCCCAGGGCACGGGGGGAACAGTGGCACAGATACGCAGTATTTT. Protein product: CASSPGHGGNSGTDTQYF. The rearrangement links TRBV9 to TRBJ2-3; TRBD2 matches 7 bases. CDR1 SGDLS and CDR2 YYNGEE come from the germline V gene. V was pared by 4 bases and J by 1 base, with 15 bases of the junction left unmatched. CDR3 length: 18 residues. The full variable domain, in which reference TRBV9 and TRBJ2-3 provide the parts outside the CDR3, is DSGVTQTPKHLITATGQRVTLRCSPRSGDLSVYWYQQSLDQGLQFLIQYYNGEERAKGNILERFSAQQFPDLHSELNLSSLELGDSALYFCASSPGHGGNSGTDTQYFGPGTRLTVL.

This clone was recorded only once. The chain employs TRBV4-3 and TRBJ2-1, with D maybe TRBD2 (5 bases). The V gene's germline CDR1 is LGHNA and CDR2 YSLEER. This CDR3 is built from 14 residues. V was cut by 0 bases and J by 10 bases, with 13 bases left in between. In DNA form, the CDR3 reads TGCGCCAGCAGCCAAGATCCGGTTAGGAGGGAGCAGTTCTTC. It is translated as CASSQDPVRREQFF.

This sequence joins TRBV19 and TRBJ2-1; no clear D gene. V lost 4 bases to trimming and J lost 7 bases, with 11 bases between them. The CDR3 extends over 13 amino acids. CDR1 is LNHDA, CDR2 SQIVND, per germline (reference sequence). The CDR3 DNA reads as TGTGCCAGTAGTACTCGGCGAGTGAATGAGCAGTTCTTC. Protein: CASSTRRVNEQFF.